This entry lists 10 T cell receptor beta chains sequenced from one sample in a study of blood T cell repertoires in COVID-19. Sequenced by immunoSEQ multiplex PCR; TCRdb stores in-frame clones only, minus some. The profile covers about 170,000 clones, with about four fifths appearing a single time and roughly 2% taken by the ten largest. What was sequenced was peripheral blood. The source is an elderly woman with acute or convalescent COVID-19.

CDR3 loop: CASSGTGWAGELFF. The DNA for the CDR3 is TGTGCCAGCAGTGGGACAGGGTGGGCCGGGGAGCTGTTTTTT. The V and J genes are TRBV6-6 and TRBJ2-2, with TRBD1 matching over 9 bases. This CDR3 has 14 residues. Per the germline V gene, CDR1 is MNHNY and CDR2 is SVGAGI (reference sequence). V lost 5 bases to trimming and J lost 6 bases; unmatched junction nucleotides: 4.

Here the CDR3 DNA reads TGTGCCAGCAGTTTCGGGACAGGGGCCTACGAGCAGTACTTC. As protein: CASSFGTGAYEQYF. The V and J genes are TRBV6-2 or TRBV6-3 and TRBJ2-7, with 10 nucleotides matching TRBD1. The CDR3 runs 14 residues. After removal of 4 bases from V and 2 bases from J, the junction contained 2 bases not matched to a gene. Germline values: CDR1 MNHEY, CDR2 SVGEGT.

As regards this clone: This sample includes further DNA sequences coding for the same CDR3. The chain couples TRBV2 to TRBJ1-2; tentative D call: TRBD1 (6 bases). CDR1 is SNHLY and CDR2 is FYNNEI in the germline V gene. The V end was cut by 0 bases, the J end by 7 bases, with 9 bases between. There are 13 residues in the CDR3. DNA for the CDR3: TGTGCCAGCAGTGAAGCGCGAGGGGGTGGCTACACCTTC. This sequence encodes CASSEARGGGYTF.

The chain joins TRBV7-9 to TRBJ1-4, with 12 bases matching TRBD1. Germline CDR1 SEHNR, CDR2 FQNEAQ (reference sequence). Trimming took 4 bases from V and 6 from J; bases not matched to a gene: 6. The CDR3 loop spans 16 amino acids. The CDR3 DNA reads TGTGCCAGCAGCTCTGGGACAGGGGGCTCGCATGAAAAACTGTTTTTT. This gives the protein CASSSGTGGSHEKLFF.

The gene calls are TRBV9 and TRBJ2-7, with 10 bases that match TRBD1. Germline CDR1 and CDR2: SGDLS and YYNGEE. There are 14 residues in the CDR3. Trimming cost V 4 bases and J 9 bases; bases outside gene matches: 10. CDR3 sequence (DNA): TGTGCCAGCAGCTTTGGGACAGGGGACTGGGGGCAGTACTTC. Protein sequence: CASSFGTGDWGQYF.

This clone has only a few counts. The same CDR3 can be traced to other DNA sequences in this sample. J is TRBJ1-1 and V is TRBV6-5; no clear D. Trimming left V 4 bases short and J 2 bases short, with 8 bases between. Germline-derived CDR1 and CDR2 are MNHEY and SVGAGI. CDR3 size: 13 residues. CDR3 region: CASSSTVNTEAFF. The CDR3 DNA reads TGTGCCAGCAGTTCAACAGTCAACACTGAAGCTTTCTTT.

The chain uses TRBV7-2 and TRBJ2-3; 10 nucleotides line up with TRBD2. Germline-derived CDR1 and CDR2 are SGHTA and FQGNSA. The CDR3 sequence is 15 residues long. The junction had 6 bases not matched to a gene; V was cut back by 5 bases and J by 4 bases. The CDR3 protein is CASSTAGGFPDTQYF. The CDR3 bases are TGTGCCAGCAGCACAGCGGGGGGGTTCCCAGATACGCAGTATTTT.

The CDR3 sequence: CASSISSLYNEQFF. For the CDR3, the DNA is TGTGCCAGTAGTATTTCGAGCCTCTACAATGAGCAGTTCTTC. The chain carries TRBV19 and TRBJ2-1; no clear D. Germline CDR1 LNHDA, CDR2 SQIVND (reference sequence). V was shortened by 3 bases and J by 3 bases, with 9 bases between the two germline ends. This CDR3 contains 14 residues.

This clone was recorded once. The genes are TRBV14 and TRBJ2-7; D is unclear. Germline assignment: CDR1 SGHDN and CDR2 FVKESK. The V and J ends lost 4 bases and 6 bases respectively, with 7 bases between them. The CDR3 totals 11 residues. CDR3 nucleotide sequence: TGTGCCAGCAGCCGCACTTTCGAGCAGTACTTC. Its protein is CASSRTFEQYF.

This chain uses TRBV10-1 with TRBJ2-7; 9 nucleotides align to TRBD2. The CDR3 runs to 15 residues. The germline CDR1 and CDR2 sequences are WNHNN and SYGVQD (reference sequence). V shed 3 bases and J 2 bases; nucleotides not matched to a gene: 5. The CDR3 sequence is CASSEGLAKPYEQYF. In DNA, the CDR3 is TGCGCCAGCAGTGAAGGACTAGCGAAACCCTACGAGCAGTACTTC.